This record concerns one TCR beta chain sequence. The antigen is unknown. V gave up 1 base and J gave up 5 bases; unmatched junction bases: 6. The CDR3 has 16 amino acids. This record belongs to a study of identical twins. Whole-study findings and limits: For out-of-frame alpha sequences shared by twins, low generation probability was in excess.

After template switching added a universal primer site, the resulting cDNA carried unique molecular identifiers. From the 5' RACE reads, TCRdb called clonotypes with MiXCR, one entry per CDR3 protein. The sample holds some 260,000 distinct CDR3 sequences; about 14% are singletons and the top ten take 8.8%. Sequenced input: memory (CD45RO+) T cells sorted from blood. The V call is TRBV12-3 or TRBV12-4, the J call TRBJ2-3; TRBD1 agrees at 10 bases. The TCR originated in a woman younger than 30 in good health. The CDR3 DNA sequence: TGTGCCAGCAGTTTAGGACGACAGGGGGCAGGAGATACGCAGTATTTT. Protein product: CASSLGRQGAGDTQYF.